The 27 T cell receptor beta chains presented below share a single source sample, sequenced in a study of PD-L1 blockade in urothelial cancer. Time point in this sample: pretreatment peripheral blood. Sequencing was performed with immunoSEQ multiplex PCR; in TCRdb, only in-frame clones are kept and a portion is missing. Here the sample spans tens of thousands of clones, 70% to 90% being singletons. This specimen consisted of PBMCs, obtained around atezolizumab (anti-PD-L1) treatment. These receptors all stem from a man aged 70 or older with urothelial cancer.

The chain links TRBV6-1 to TRBJ1-2; D unclear. The CDR3 consists of 15 residues. V was clipped by 4 bases and J by 2 bases, with 14 bases between them. CDR1 is MNHNS and CDR2 is SASEGT in the germline V gene. Written as DNA, the CDR3 is TGTGCCAGCAGTGGTTCCGGGGAATTCAACTATGGCTACACCTTC. Translating it yields CASSGSGEFNYGYTF.

The genes are TRBV28 and TRBJ1-1, with 11 bases identical to TRBD1. CDR3 length equals 16 residues. Trimming at V came to 2 bases and at J to 2 bases, leaving 4 bases not matched to a gene. CDR1 is MDHEN, CDR2 SYDVKM, per germline. CDR3 nucleotide sequence: TGTGCCAGCAGTTTAGGACAGGGGGCGGGAAACACTGAAGCTTTCTTT. It encodes CASSLGQGAGNTEAFF.

This clone was seen a handful of times. V is TRBV5-4 and J is TRBJ2-3; TRBD2 agrees at 9 bases. The trim removed 0 bases at V and 0 bases at J, leaving 2 bases unmatched. Germline CDR1 is SGHNT and CDR2 is YYREEE (reference sequence). The CDR3 has 16 residues. The CDR3 DNA reads TGTGCCAGCAGCTTGGGTAGCGGGAGTAGCACAGATACGCAGTATTTT. Its protein is CASSLGSGSSTDTQYF.

The V gene is TRBV7-2, the J gene TRBJ1-1; 7 bases are shared with TRBD1. V lost 8 bases and J lost 0; bases outside the gene matches: 3. The length of the CDR3 is 13 residues. The germline gives CDR1 SGHTA, CDR2 FQGNSA. Here the CDR3 DNA reads TGTGCCAGCCAGACAGGGCTGAACACTGAAGCTTTCTTT. Protein sequence: CASQTGLNTEAFF. The whole variable domain, filled in from reference TRBV7-2 and TRBJ1-1, reads GAGVSQSPSNKVTEKGKDVELRCDPISGHTALYWYRQSLGQGLEFLIYFQGNSAPDKSGLPSDRFSAERTGGSVSTLTIQRTQQEDSAVYLCASQTGLNTEAFFGQGTRLTVV.

The chain is built from TRBV5-1 and TRBJ1-2; a weak D match, TRBD1 (5 bases). V lost 0 bases and J 7 bases, leaving 13 bases between the germline ends. Looked up from germline, CDR1 is SGHRS and CDR2 is YFSETQ. The CDR3 spans 14 residues. In DNA, the CDR3 is TGCGCCAGCAGCTTGGGGGCAGGGCTGGGTGGCTACACCTTC. Its protein product is CASSLGAGLGGYTF.

The V gene is TRBV30, the J gene TRBJ2-5; 8 nucleotides match TRBD2. The CDR3 runs 14 residues. V lost 0 bases and J lost 5; bases outside the gene matches: 5. Germline assignment: CDR1 GTSNPN and CDR2 SVGIG (reference sequence). The CDR3 region has the DNA TGTGCCTGGAGTGTACGCGGGGGGCTTGAGACCCAGTACTTC. It encodes CAWSVRGGLETQYF.

J is TRBJ1-3 and V is TRBV7-8, with D tentatively TRBD1 (5 bases). V lost 3 bases and J lost 0, with 15 bases in between. From germline, CDR1 is SGHVS and CDR2 FQNEAQ. This CDR3 comprises 17 residues. Here the CDR3 reads CASSFSEQVFSGNTIYF. The CDR3, as DNA: TGTGCCAGCAGCTTTTCAGAACAGGTCTTCTCTGGAAACACCATATATTTT. The complete variable domain, with remaining parts taken from reference TRBV7-8 and TRBJ1-3, reads GAGVSQSPRYKVAKRGQDVALRCDPISGHVSLFWYQQALGQGPEFLTYFQNEAQLDKSGLPSDRFFAERPEGSVSTLKIQRTQQEDSAVYLCASSFSEQVFSGNTIYFGEGSWLTVV.

This rearrangement joins TRBV9 to TRBJ2-1; D possibly corresponds to TRBD2 (5 bases). The CDR3 loop spans 13 amino acids. V was cut by 4 bases and J by 7 bases, with 12 bases left in between. The germline V gene encodes CDR1 SGDLS and CDR2 YYNGEE. The CDR3 reads CASSHGLPNEQFF. CDR3 nucleotide sequence: TGTGCCAGCAGCCACGGACTGCCAAATGAGCAGTTCTTC.

By proportion, this clone is medium-sized. The V and J genes are TRBV4-1 and TRBJ1-2, with 7 positions matching TRBD1. CDR3 size: 14 residues. Losses at the gene ends were 0 bases for V and 7 bases for J; bases not matched to a gene: 5. Germline V gene lookup returns CDR1 MGHRA and CDR2 YSYEKL. CDR3 sequence (DNA): TGCGCCAGCAGCCAAGATGCCAGGGGGGCTGGCTACACCTTC. Amino acid sequence: CASSQDARGAGYTF.

The CDR3 DNA is TGTGCCAGCAGTCAAACACGGCAGGTCCTCGAGCAGTACTTC. Translation: CASSQTRQVLEQYF. The chain uses TRBV7-2 and TRBJ2-7; D ambiguous. With 6 bases removed from V and 6 bases from J, the gap between germline ends came to 18 bases. The CDR3 length is 14 residues. Germline V gives CDR1 SGHTA, CDR2 FQGNSA.

The CDR3 is CASSPGQGANYGYTF. CDR3 DNA sequence: TGCGCCAGCAGCCCCGGGCAGGGTGCTAACTATGGCTACACCTTC. The chain has TRBV4-1 and TRBJ1-2, with D maybe TRBD1 (5 bases). CDR3 size: 15 residues. CDR1 and CDR2 from the germline V gene are MGHRA and YSYEKL. V was clipped by 4 bases and J by 0 bases, with 12 bases between them.

This chain connects TRBV2 to TRBJ2-5, with D possibly TRBD2 on 6 matching bases. This CDR3 contains 16 residues. V dropped 6 bases and J dropped 3 bases, with 20 bases sitting between them. CDR1 is SNHLY, CDR2 FYNNEI, per germline. The CDR3 protein is CASRGWGDVKKETQYF. CDR3 sequence (DNA): TGTGCCAGCAGGGGGTGGGGGGACGTGAAGAAAGAGACCCAGTACTTC. Using reference TRBV2 and TRBJ2-5 for the parts outside the CDR3, the full variable domain is EPEVTQTPSHQVTQMGQEVILRCVPISNHLYFYWYRQILGQKVEFLVSFYNNEISEKSEIFDDQFSVERPDGSNFTLKIRSTKLEDSAMYFCASRGWGDVKKETQYFGPGTRLLVL.

This clone was seen a handful of times. The chain uses TRBV28 and TRBJ2-1, with TRBD2 matching 7 bases. Germline V gene lookup returns CDR1 MDHEN and CDR2 SYDVKM. The CDR3 loop spans 14 amino acids. V lost 7 bases and J lost 6; bases outside the gene matches: 9. The CDR3 sequence: CASKRTSSFNEQFF. The CDR3 DNA reads TGTGCCAGCAAACGGACTAGTAGTTTCAATGAGCAGTTCTTC.

Note on this clone: A junction boundary mismatches the germline segment, possibly from a read error. The chain carries TRBV18 and TRBJ1-1, with D uncertain. CDR3 length: 14 residues. Germline V gene sequence: CDR1 KGHSH, CDR2 LQKENI. In nucleotides, the CDR3 is TGTGCCAGCTCCGGCTTAAGAGTAAACAGTGAAGCTTTCTTT. Translated: CASSGLRVNSEAFF.

A remark on this clone: The sample carries other DNA sequences with the same CDR3. The V gene is TRBV27, the J gene TRBJ2-5, with TRBD2 as a possible D gene (6 bases). V gave up 6 bases and J gave up 5 bases, with 13 bases separating them. Germline V gives CDR1 MNHEY, CDR2 SMNVEV (reference sequence). The CDR3 totals 13 residues. CDR3 sequence: CASSLVGRETQYF. The CDR3 DNA is TGTGCCAGCAGCCTAGTGGGGAGGGAGACCCAGTACTTC.

The chain joins TRBV7-9 to TRBJ2-1; 7 nucleotides match TRBD2. The CDR3 consists of 17 residues. V lost 5 bases to trimming and J lost 5 bases; unmatched junction nucleotides: 15. Germline CDR1 reads SEHNR; CDR2 reads FQNEAQ (reference sequence). Here the CDR3 DNA reads TGTGCCAGCAGCCTCCCCCGTCGACTAGCAGCCGACAATGAGCAGTTCTTC. Its translation: CASSLPRRLAADNEQFF.

The J gene is TRBJ1-1, the V gene TRBV7-2, with D perhaps matching TRBD1 (5 bases). V was clipped by 5 bases and J by 6 bases, with 10 bases between them. The CDR3 has 12 amino acids. Germline CDR1 is SGHTA and CDR2 is FQGNSA. In DNA, the CDR3 is TGTGCCAGCAGCAGGGGAGGGGCTGAAGCTTTCTTT. Translating it yields CASSRGGAEAFF.

The chain employs TRBV7-6 and TRBJ2-7, with TRBD2 as a possible D gene (5 bases). CDR3 length equals 14 residues. Germline CDR1 SGHVS, CDR2 FNYEAQ. V lost 4 bases and J lost 2, with 12 bases in between. CDR3 nucleotides: TGTGCCAGCAGCTCGACTACGTCTCCCTACGAGCAGTACTTC. The encoded protein is CASSSTTSPYEQYF.

The chain uses TRBV7-2 and TRBJ2-1; possibly TRBD2 for D (6 bases). The ends were cut back, 1 base at V and 5 bases at J, with 12 bases in the middle. Germline values: CDR1 SGHTA, CDR2 FQGNSA. The CDR3 has 15 residues. The DNA of the CDR3 is TGTGCCAGCAGCTTAGACAGCGGGTCCCACAATGAGCAGTTCTTC. Translating gives CASSLDSGSHNEQFF. Full variable domain (remainder filled in from reference TRBV7-2 and TRBJ2-1): GAGVSQSPSNKVTEKGKDVELRCDPISGHTALYWYRQSLGQGLEFLIYFQGNSAPDKSGLPSDRFSAERTGGSVSTLTIQRTQQEDSAVYLCASSLDSGSHNEQFFGPGTRLTVL.

The chain links TRBV28 to TRBJ2-3; 12 positions match TRBD1. The CDR3 contains 19 residues. With V trimmed by 1 base and J by 1 base, 9 bases remained unmatched. Germline V gene lookup returns CDR1 MDHEN and CDR2 SYDVKM. The CDR3 DNA follows: TGTGCCAGCAGTTTATCCCGGGACAGGGGGCTCTTTGGCACAGATACGCAGTATTTT. Amino acid sequence: CASSLSRDRGLFGTDTQYF. Full variable domain (missing parts from reference TRBV28 and TRBJ2-3): DVKVTQSSRYLVKRTGEKVFLECVQDMDHENMFWYRQDPGLGLRLIYFSYDVKMKEKGDIPEGYSVSREKKERFSLILESASTNQTSMYLCASSLSRDRGLFGTDTQYFGPGTRLTVL.

The rearrangement links TRBV6-5 to TRBJ1-3; D ambiguous. Germline V CDR1 and CDR2: MNHEY, SVGAGI. Trimming took off 7 bases at V and 0 bases at J, with 7 bases between the two ends. This CDR3 has 13 amino acids. The DNA of the CDR3 is TGTGCCAGCAAACTATTCTCTGGAAACACCATATATTTT. Amino acids: CASKLFSGNTIYF.

This clone showed up just once. Here the CDR3 DNA reads TGTGCCAGCAGCCGGGGGCTAGCGGGAGCCTACGAGCAGTACTTC. Translation: CASSRGLAGAYEQYF. The chain uses TRBV14 and TRBJ2-7; TRBD2 aligns across 10 bases. CDR3 length equals 15 residues. J gave up 2 bases and V 4 bases, and 5 bases lay outside the gene matches. Germline V CDR1 and CDR2: SGHDN, FVKESK.

The DNA for the CDR3 is TGTGCCAGCAGCCTGGGACTAGCGGGGGCAGATACGCAGTATTTT. Translation gives CASSLGLAGADTQYF. The chain joins TRBV11-3 to TRBJ2-3; TRBD2 agrees at 14 bases. This CDR3 comprises 15 residues. The ends lost 5 bases at V and 4 bases at J; junction bases unmatched: 2. Germline CDR1 and CDR2: SGHNT and YENEEA.

This chain links TRBV19 with TRBJ2-7; D ambiguous. CDR1 is LNHDA and CDR2 is SQIVND in the germline V gene (reference sequence). Deletions cut 3 bases from V and 1 base from J, with 7 bases between. CDR3 length equals 13 residues. CDR3 loop: CASSMAFSYEQYF. The CDR3 region has the DNA TGTGCCAGTAGTATGGCCTTTTCCTACGAGCAGTACTTC. Filled out from reference TRBV19 and TRBJ2-7, the complete variable domain reads DGGITQSPKYLFRKEGQNVTLSCEQNLNHDAMYWYRQDPGQGLRLIYYSQIVNDFQKGDIAEGYSVSREKKESFPLTVTSAQKNPTAFYLCASSMAFSYEQYFGPGTRLTVT.

The J gene is TRBJ1-3, the V gene TRBV5-1; 9 bases are a match to TRBD1. This CDR3 contains 14 residues. Germline V lookup: CDR1 SGHRS, CDR2 YFSETQ. V gave up 2 bases and J gave up 4 bases; unmatched junction bases: 1. The CDR3, as DNA: TGCGCCAGCAGCTTCGGACAGGGGGGAAACACCATATATTTT. As protein: CASSFGQGGNTIYF.

The V gene is TRBV7-3, the J gene TRBJ2-1; TRBD1 matches at 7 bases. The V and J ends lost 4 bases and 7 bases, in that order; junction bases with no gene match: 10. CDR1 is SGHTA and CDR2 is FQGTGA in the germline V gene. This CDR3 has 15 residues. CDR3 DNA sequence: TGTGCCAGCAGCTCCACAGGGGACGGTTTGAATGAGCAGTTCTTC. Amino acid sequence: CASSSTGDGLNEQFF.

The genes are TRBV5-1 and TRBJ2-3, with 9 nucleotides matching TRBD2. CDR1 is SGHRS, CDR2 YFSETQ, per germline. V dropped 5 bases and J dropped 2; count of bases not matched to a gene: 9. The CDR3 contains 16 residues. The DNA for the CDR3 is TGCGCCAGCAGAGGGGGAGCTAGCGGGGTCACAGATACGCAGTATTTT. Protein sequence: CASRGGASGVTDTQYF.